These 19 T cell receptor beta chains were all obtained from the same sample, sequenced in a study of identifying expanded T cells in peripheral blood. Libraries were prepared by immunoSEQ multiplex PCR; TCRdb keeps only in-frame clonotypes and omits some of them. Of about 83,000 clones listed, roughly 90% are singletons. Material for sequencing was blood. All receptors derive from a person between 18 and 75 years old in good health.

V gene TRBV4-1 combines with J gene TRBJ2-4; 12 bases are shared with TRBD2. There are 18 residues in the CDR3. Trimming at V came to 1 base and at J to 3 bases, leaving 7 bases not matched to a gene. Germline V gene data show CDR1 as MGHRA and CDR2 as YSYEKL. The CDR3 sequence is CASSQAFPSGGGKNIQYF. The CDR3 DNA sequence: TGCGCCAGCAGCCAAGCTTTTCCTAGCGGGGGGGGCAAAAACATTCAGTACTTC.

V and J are TRBV7-9 and TRBJ2-7; 10 positions match TRBD1. Trimming at V came to 5 bases and at J to 0 bases, leaving 4 bases not matched to a gene. The germline gives CDR1 SEHNR, CDR2 FQNEAQ (reference sequence). The CDR3 has 15 amino acids. In nucleotides, the CDR3 is TGTGCCAGCAGCCCCCGGACAGGGGGCTCCTACGAGCAGTACTTC. Its translation: CASSPRTGGSYEQYF.

V is TRBV5-8 and J is TRBJ2-1; D is tentatively TRBD1 or TRBD2 (6 bases each). Between the trimmed V and J ends, which lost 4 bases and 5 bases, there was a span of 19 bases. CDR1 is SGHTS, CDR2 YDEGEE, per germline. This CDR3 comprises 16 residues. The CDR3 coding sequence is TGTGCCAGCAGCCGGCGGCCGGGGGCCCTAGACAATGAGCAGTTCTTC. It translates to CASSRRPGALDNEQFF.

The chain employs TRBV14 and TRBJ2-1, with 9 nucleotides matching TRBD2. The junction had 9 bases not matched to a gene; V was cut back by 0 bases and J by 6 bases. Germline assignment: CDR1 SGHDN and CDR2 FVKESK. The length of the CDR3 is 17 residues. CDR3 protein: CASSQDRLREGGNEQFF. CDR3 in DNA: TGTGCCAGCAGCCAAGATCGCTTGCGGGAGGGGGGCAATGAGCAGTTCTTC.

The chain carries TRBV7-9 and TRBJ2-3; 15 positions agree with TRBD2. The ends lost 3 bases at V and 1 base at J; junction bases unmatched: 5. This CDR3 contains 18 residues. CDR1 is SEHNR, CDR2 FQNEAQ, per germline (reference sequence). The CDR3 loop is CASSLGLAGGMGTDTQYF. The CDR3 bases are TGTGCCAGCAGCTTGGGACTAGCGGGAGGTATGGGCACAGATACGCAGTATTTT.

The chain joins TRBV28 to TRBJ2-1; TRBD1 agrees at 8 bases. The CDR3 is made up of 17 amino acids. The ends lost 5 bases at V and 2 bases at J; junction bases unmatched: 11. Germline CDR1 MDHEN, CDR2 SYDVKM. CDR3 region: CASSPVGQGATYNEQFF. In nucleotides, the CDR3 is TGTGCCAGCAGTCCCGTCGGTCAGGGGGCAACCTACAATGAGCAGTTCTTC.

The chain joins TRBV10-3 to TRBJ1-2, with 8 bases that match TRBD1. V trimming: 10 bases; J trimming: 0 bases; junction bases outside the gene matches: 7. The CDR3 is made up of 14 amino acids. Germline V gene data show CDR1 as ENHRY and CDR2 as SYGVKD. The CDR3 reads CASTGGDSNYGYTF. The CDR3, as DNA: TGTGCCAGTACAGGGGGGGATTCTAACTATGGCTACACCTTC.

The chain couples TRBV12-5 to TRBJ2-7; 11 bases align to TRBD2. Germline loops: CDR1 LGHNT, CDR2 FRNRAP. CDR3 length: 17 amino acids. J lost 4 bases, V lost 5 bases, and 13 bases had no gene match. CDR3 bases: TGTGCTAGTGGTCAAACCTTAGCGGGGGGGCTTTGGTACGAGCAGTACTTC. Its protein product is CASGQTLAGGLWYEQYF.

A single count supports this clone. The gene calls are TRBV7-2 and TRBJ2-6; D is undetermined. Germline assignment: CDR1 SGHTA and CDR2 FQGNSA. Trimming took off 5 bases at V and 0 bases at J, with 8 bases between the two ends. This CDR3 spans 15 amino acids. The CDR3 protein is CASSEYSSGANVLTF. The CDR3, as DNA: TGTGCCAGCAGCGAATATAGCTCTGGGGCCAACGTCCTGACTTTC.

This clone was detected a few times. The chain carries TRBV7-3 and TRBJ1-6; 8 bases match TRBD1. Trimming at V came to 5 bases and at J to 7 bases, leaving 13 bases not matched to a gene. The germline V gene encodes CDR1 SGHTA and CDR2 FQGTGA. The CDR3 has 17 amino acids. The CDR3 DNA is TGTGCCAGCAGCCCAGACAGGGGATTAGGGGCCAATTCACCCCTCCACTTT. Protein: CASSPDRGLGANSPLHF.

The chain carries TRBV6-1 and TRBJ1-2, with D possibly TRBD1 on 6 matching bases. The germline CDR1 and CDR2 sequences are MNHNS and SASEGT. The CDR3 totals 15 residues. Trimming took off 4 bases at V and 4 bases at J, with 16 bases between the two ends. CDR3 residues: CASSVLGRGIYGYTF. CDR3 DNA sequence: TGTGCCAGCAGTGTTCTCGGCAGGGGAATCTATGGCTACACCTTC.

This sequence joins TRBV5-1 and TRBJ2-3; 7 bases agree with TRBD1. The CDR3 has 15 amino acids. The germline V gene has CDR1 SGHRS and CDR2 YFSETQ. V was clipped by 8 bases and J by 2 bases; unmatched bases: 11. The CDR3 sequence is CASSVRTGPTDTQYF. The CDR3 region has the DNA TGCGCCAGTTCTGTTCGGACAGGCCCCACAGATACGCAGTATTTT.

Regarding this clone: Other DNA sequences in the sample encode the same CDR3. The chain employs TRBV6-5 and TRBJ2-2; TRBD1 matches 7 bases. CDR3 length equals 15 residues. Germline-derived CDR1 and CDR2 are MNHEY and SVGAGI. Losses at the gene ends were 2 bases for V and 2 bases for J; bases not matched to a gene: 2. CDR3 DNA: TGTGCCAGCAGTTACAGGGGGCGTAACACCGGGGAGCTGTTTTTT. Amino acids: CASSYRGRNTGELFF.

The chain employs TRBV28 and TRBJ1-5; possible D gene TRBD1, 6 bases. Deletions cut 6 bases from V and 3 bases from J, with 18 bases between. CDR3 size: 16 residues. Germline values: CDR1 MDHEN, CDR2 SYDVKM. CDR3 coding DNA: TGTGCCAGCAGATTCCGGACAGTTTTACACAATCAGCCCCAGCATTTT. Translated, it gives CASRFRTVLHNQPQHF.

The chain has TRBV7-4 and TRBJ1-2; TRBD1 agrees at 10 bases. Germline trimming cut 7 bases from V and 2 bases from J; bases unmatched to any gene: 4. Per the germline V gene, CDR1 is SGHVT and CDR2 is SQSDAQ. The CDR3 is 14 residues long. The CDR3 DNA reads as TGTGCCAGCACCGGGGACAGGGGAAACTATGGCTACACCTTC. Residues: CASTGDRGNYGYTF. Looking up the rest from reference TRBV7-4 and TRBJ1-2 gives the full variable domain: GAGVSQSPRYKVAKRGRDVALRCDSISGHVTLYWYRQTLGQGSEVLTYSQSDAQRDKSGRPSGRFSAERPERSVSTLKIQRTEQGDSAVYLCASTGDRGNYGYTFGSGTRLTVV.

This sequence joins TRBV15 and TRBJ1-2, with 8 bases matching TRBD1. The ends lost 1 base at V and 5 bases at J; junction bases unmatched: 3. Per germline, CDR1 LNHNV and CDR2 YYDKDF (reference sequence). The CDR3 sequence is 14 residues long. The CDR3 loop is CATSRGDRKYGYTF. In DNA form, the CDR3 reads TGTGCCACCAGCAGAGGGGACAGGAAGTATGGCTACACCTTC.

The CDR3 DNA reads as TGTGCCAGCAGTGAGCATGGACGGTACCTCAGGTACGAGCAGTACTTC. Its translation is CASSEHGRYLRYEQYF. This chain connects TRBV5-6 to TRBJ2-7; D uncertain. Germline-derived CDR1 and CDR2 are SGHDT and YYEEEE. Trimming took off 5 bases at V and 4 bases at J, with 22 bases between the two ends. There are 16 residues in the CDR3.

The J gene is TRBJ2-2, the V gene TRBV29-1, with D possibly being TRBD1 (6 bases). The CDR3 runs 14 residues. Germline assignment: CDR1 SQVTM and CDR2 ANQGSEA. With 3 bases removed from V and 0 bases from J, the gap between germline ends came to 8 bases. The CDR3 DNA reads TGCAGCGTTGAGGGACAAACGAACACCGGGGAGCTGTTTTTT. Its protein is CSVEGQTNTGELFF.

To note about this clone: The junction departs from germline at one end; a sequencing error may be responsible. V is TRBV28 and J is TRBJ2-7; 7 bases are shared with TRBD1. CDR3 length: 13 amino acids. Germline V gene lookup returns CDR1 MDHEN and CDR2 SYDVKM. The CDR3 coding sequence is TGTGCCAGCAGATTATCTGACAGGGATAAGCAGTACTTC. It encodes CASRLSDRDKQYF.